The 4 T cell receptor beta chains listed next were all sequenced from one sample in a study of blood T cell repertoires in COVID-19 (TCRdb year 2020). The library was prepared using the immunoSEQ multiplex PCR assay. Imported from immuneACCESS, the table was reduced by TCRdb to in-frame sequences with V and J called. These copies leave out some clones; in studies compared against another copy, an unresolved V gene accounts for under half, and the cause of the remainder is not known. The sample table lists some 160,000 clones, more than 80% of them with a count of one. Approximately 3% of the sample goes to the ten largest clones. Sequencing used peripheral blood. The receptors originated from a woman aged 55-70 years with active COVID-19.

The V and J genes are TRBV2 and TRBJ1-3; D may be TRBD1 (5 bases). This CDR3 has 13 residues. Trimming cost V 7 bases and J 2 bases, with 9 bases left between them. Germline-derived CDR1 and CDR2 are SNHLY and FYNNEI. The CDR3 DNA sequence: TGTGCCAGCACCCCAGGGCCTGGAAACACCATATATTTT. Translating gives CASTPGPGNTIYF.

V usage is TRBV9 and J usage is TRBJ2-1; TRBD2 matches 8 bases. The V segment lost 3 bases and the J segment 6 bases; nucleotides outside the gene matches: 5. Germline lookup yields CDR1 SGDLS and CDR2 YYNGEE. The CDR3 spans 14 residues. CDR3 sequence reads: CASSAELAVNEQFF. CDR3 DNA sequence: TGTGCCAGCAGCGCCGAACTAGCGGTCAATGAGCAGTTCTTC.

J is TRBJ2-3 and V is TRBV7-7; TRBD2 agrees at 9 bases. The CDR3 contains 14 residues. CDR1 and CDR2 (germline): SSHAT, FNYEAQ (reference sequence). V dropped 5 bases and J dropped 3; count of bases not matched to a gene: 3. CDR3 sequence: CASSRSGGTDTQYF. The CDR3, as DNA: TGTGCCAGCAGCCGAAGCGGGGGGACAGATACGCAGTATTTT. Looking up the rest from reference TRBV7-7 and TRBJ2-3 gives the full variable domain: GAGVSQSPRYKVTKRGQDVTLRCDPISSHATLYWYQQALGQGPEFLTYFNYEAQPDKSGLPSDRFSAERPEGSISTLTIQRTEQRDSAMYRCASSRSGGTDTQYFGPGTRLTVL.

This chain's CDR3 is CASSPPNPGLAGGTGELFF. The CDR3 nucleotides are TGTGCCAGCTCACCACCGAACCCGGGACTAGCGGGAGGCACCGGGGAGCTGTTTTTT. This chain links TRBV18 with TRBJ2-2, with TRBD2 matching over 15 bases. In germline, CDR1 is KGHSH, CDR2 LQKENI. This CDR3 has 19 amino acids. Trimming cost V 0 bases and J 4 bases; bases outside gene matches: 6. The whole variable domain, remainder taken from reference TRBV18 and TRBJ2-2, is NAGVMQNPRHLVRRRGQEARLRCSPMKGHSHVYWYRQLPEEGLKFMVYLQKENIIDESGMPKERFSAEFPKEGPSILRIQQVVRGDSAAYFCASSPPNPGLAGGTGELFFGEGSRLTVL.